These T cell receptor beta chains were read from a single sample in a study of T cells after yellow fever vaccination. TCRdb processed the 5' RACE reads anew with MiXCR; each CDR3 protein has one entry. The data show a few hundred thousand distinct CDR3 sequences, around 4.1% seen once. This specimen consisted of PBMCs, obtained 5 days after the yellow fever booster vaccination. The receptors shown here come from a man between 18 and 35 years old who received the YFV17D yellow fever vaccine. Each CDR3 is given with its conserved first and last residue. D genes are given only for firm matches. Not all rows give a size; the values are once, few, many and, for expanded clones, a class.

TRBV18,few,-,TRBJ2-3,CASSPLSSPWADTQYF,TGTGCCAGCTCACCATTGAGTTCACCTTGGGCAGATACGCAGTATTTT
TRBV6-5,-,-,TRBJ2-6,CASSRVGGANVLTF,TGTGCCAGCAGCCGCGTAGGCGGGGCCAACGTCCTGACTTTC
TRBV7-3,many,TRBD2,TRBJ2-3,CASSLSRGADTQYF,TGTGCCAGCAGCTTAAGCCGGGGGGCAGATACGCAGTATTTT
TRBV5-1,many,-,TRBJ2-6,CASSSRSGANVLTF,TGCGCCAGCAGCTCACGCTCTGGGGCCAACGTCCTGACTTTC
TRBV7-2,few,TRBD1,TRBJ1-2,CASSFRSRTGDYGYTF,TGTGCCAGCAGCTTTCGGAGTAGGACAGGGGACTATGGCTACACCTTC
TRBV19,-,-,TRBJ2-6,CASSMRGPASGANVLTF,TGTGCCAGTAGTATGAGGGGACCGGCCTCTGGGGCCAACGTCCTGACTTTC
TRBV4-2,-,TRBD1,TRBJ2-1,CASSQDLGQGPRNEQFF,TGTGCCAGCAGCCAAGATCTGGGACAGGGTCCGAGGAATGAGCAGTTCTTC
TRBV5-1,many,-,TRBJ2-7,CASSLQGYEQYF,TGTGCCAGCAGTCTTCAGGGCTACGAGCAGTACTTC
TRBV5-1,many,-,TRBJ2-5,CASSLELGGTKTQYF,TGCGCCAGCAGCTTGGAGCTAGGGGGGACGAAGACCCAGTACTTC
TRBV28,-,TRBD1,TRBJ1-2,CASSPPGQGRGGYTF,TGTGCCAGCAGTCCTCCGGGACAGGGGCGAGGTGGCTACACCTTC
TRBV4-1,many,TRBD2,TRBJ2-1,CASSQDPSGLALGQFF,TGCGCCAGCAGCCAAGATCCTTCCGGACTAGCATTGGGGCAGTTCTTC
TRBV5-6,many,-,TRBJ1-5,CASSFRLIQPQHF,TGTGCCAGCAGCTTCCGGTTGATCCAGCCCCAGCATTTT
TRBV5-1,many,TRBD2,TRBJ2-3,CASSAGGPDTQYF,TGCGCCAGCAGCGCGGGGGGGCCAGATACGCAGTATTTT
TRBV4-1,few,-,TRBJ2-3,CASSQVETGRTDTQYF,TGCGCCAGCAGCCAAGTCGAAACGGGGAGGACAGATACGCAGTATTTT
TRBV29-1,many,TRBD2,TRBJ2-3,CSDLAEVTDTQYF,TGCAGCGATCTAGCGGAGGTCACAGATACGCAGTATTTT
TRBV6-6,many,-,TRBJ1-3,CASSYQGNTIYF,TGTGCCAGCAGTTACCAAGGAAACACCATATATTTT
TRBV27,many,TRBD2,TRBJ2-1,CATSRLTSGAYNEQFF,TGTGCCACCTCCCGTCTTACTAGCGGGGCTTACAATGAGCAGTTCTTC
TRBV10-3,many,-,TRBJ1-2,CAISARGGLRRDGYTF,TGTGCCATCAGTGCCCGGGGGGGGCTCCGACGGGATGGCTACACCTTC
TRBV19,-,-,TRBJ1-1,CASSIGPVEAFF,TGTGCCAGTAGTATAGGGCCCGTTGAAGCTTTCTTT
TRBV5-1,few,TRBD1,TRBJ1-1,CASSLEGAGEAFF,TGCGCCAGCAGCTTGGAGGGGGCGGGTGAAGCTTTCTTT
TRBV7-9,-,-,TRBJ2-2,CASSLATPTDTNTGELFF,TGTGCCAGCAGCTTAGCGACTCCGACAGATACGAACACCGGGGAGCTGTTTTTT
TRBV4-2,-,TRBD2,TRBJ2-1,CASSQASGGSNEQFF,TGTGCCAGCAGCCAGGCTAGCGGGGGGAGCAATGAGCAGTTCTTC
TRBV12-3/TRBV12-4,many,-,TRBJ1-4,CASSLQATNEKLFF,TGTGCCAGCAGTCTACAGGCAACTAATGAAAAACTGTTTTTT
TRBV30,many,TRBD1,TRBJ1-2,CAWSTGGVYGYTF,TGTGCCTGGAGCACAGGGGGTGTTTATGGCTACACCTTC
TRBV18,-,TRBD1,TRBJ1-6,CASSPTGQGNSPLHF,TGTGCCAGCTCACCTACCGGACAGGGAAACTCACCCCTCCACTTT
TRBV5-1,many,-,TRBJ2-5,CASSLGGDGETQYF,TGCGCCAGCAGCTTGGGCGGCGACGGGGAGACCCAGTACTTC
TRBV6-2/TRBV6-3,few,TRBD2,TRBJ2-7,CASSYQRGEYSYEQYF,TGTGCCAGCAGTTACCAGCGGGGGGAATACTCCTACGAGCAGTACTTC
TRBV4-3,-,-,TRBJ1-1,CASSQDRGLNTEAFF,TGCGCCAGCAGCCAAGATCGGGGGTTGAACACTGAAGCTTTCTTT
TRBV5-1,many,-,TRBJ1-1,CASSLDRMNTEAFF,TGCGCCAGCAGCTTGGACAGGATGAACACTGAAGCTTTCTTT
TRBV4-2,few,-,TRBJ1-2,CASSRPGPNNYGYTF,TGTGCCAGCAGCCGCCCGGGACCTAATAACTATGGCTACACCTTC
TRBV7-4,many,-,TRBJ2-5,CASNYRPGQETQYF,TGTGCCAGCAACTACCGACCCGGACAAGAGACCCAGTACTTC
TRBV7-2,few,-,TRBJ2-5,CASSSTRGGETQYF,TGTGCCAGCAGCTCCACCAGGGGTGGCGAGACCCAGTACTTC
TRBV29-1,-,-,TRBJ2-1,CSVEHQDEQFF,TGCAGCGTTGAACATCAGGATGAGCAGTTCTTC
TRBV4-3,few,-,TRBJ2-4,CASSHRAQGFDKNIQYF,TGCGCCAGCAGCCATCGAGCTCAGGGGTTTGACAAAAACATTCAGTACTTC
TRBV6-2/TRBV6-3,many,-,TRBJ2-1,CASSRPLTTLNEQFF,TGTGCCAGCAGCCGGCCGCTCACCACCCTCAATGAGCAGTTCTTC
TRBV29-1,many,-,TRBJ1-4,CSVGEKPFEKLFF,TGCAGCGTTGGAGAGAAACCCTTTGAAAAACTGTTTTTT
TRBV7-2,few,TRBD2,TRBJ2-1,CASSRTSGGPGSSYNEQFF,TGTGCCAGCAGTCGGACTAGCGGGGGCCCCGGGAGCTCCTACAATGAGCAGTTCTTC
TRBV7-9,many,-,TRBJ1-1,CASSQSTAMNTEAFF,TGTGCCAGCAGCCAATCGACGGCGATGAACACTGAAGCTTTCTTT
TRBV29-1,many,-,TRBJ2-7,CSVVTGQSYEQYF,TGCAGCGTTGTTACAGGACAATCCTACGAGCAGTACTTC
TRBV20-1,few,TRBD1,TRBJ2-5,CSASPPGDREETQYF,TGCAGTGCTAGTCCCCCCGGGGACAGGGAAGAGACCCAGTACTTC
TRBV6-1,-,-,TRBJ2-5,CASSEFPPGMETQYF,TGTGCCAGCAGTGAATTTCCCCCGGGAATGGAGACCCAGTACTTC
TRBV7-9,many,-,TRBJ2-1,CASGLNSYNEQFF,TGTGCCAGCGGCCTCAACAGCTACAATGAGCAGTTCTTC
TRBV27,once,TRBD2,TRBJ2-1,CASSLGGLAGWDEQFF,TGTGCCAGCAGTTTAGGAGGACTAGCGGGGTGGGATGAGCAGTTCTTC
TRBV3-1,-,-,TRBJ1-6,CATTPGTGNSPLHF,TGTGCCACCACCCCCGGAACAGGGAATTCACCCCTCCACTTT
TRBV4-1,many,-,TRBJ2-1,CASSQDRQLYNEQFF,TGCGCCAGCAGCCAAGATCGACAGCTTTACAATGAGCAGTTCTTC
TRBV11-1,many,-,TRBJ2-7,CASSLDRDRSYEQYF,TGTGCCAGCAGCTTAGACCGGGACCGATCCTACGAGCAGTACTTC
TRBV10-2,few,TRBD2,TRBJ2-7,CASLGLDKGSEQYF,TGCGCCAGCTTGGGACTAGACAAAGGTTCCGAGCAGTACTTC
TRBV7-2,few,-,TRBJ2-5,CASSRKTETQYF,TGTGCCAGCAGCCGTAAGACGGAGACCCAGTACTTC
TRBV6-1,few,TRBD1,TRBJ2-7,CASTSDRRSYEQYF,TGTGCCAGCACCTCGGACAGGCGCTCCTACGAGCAGTACTTC
TRBV4-1,-,-,TRBJ2-4,CASSDWAGIQYF,TGCGCCAGCAGCGATTGGGCAGGCATTCAGTACTTC